What follows describes a single T cell receptor (beta chain). There is no known antigen for this receptor. No per-base quality is available; no much larger clone lies one base away. TCRbeta CDR3 regions were amplified from genomic DNA using the immunoSEQ Assay, a bias-controlled multiplex PCR. The study's own analysis went as follows. Nucleated cell counts per sample were estimated from amplification of reference gene primers within the assay. To quantify the absolute abundance of each unique TCRbeta CDR3 rearrangement, sequence reads were collapsed and filtered. For each sample, productive Simpson clonality was calculated by taking the square root of Simpson's diversity index across productive rearrangements. In TCRdb, the immuneACCESS table is reduced to in-frame sequences with V and J assigned. These tables do not hold every clone; where another copy was compared, an unresolved V gene accounts for under half, and the others remain unexplained. D and trimming were read from the DNA, whereas the V and J calls and clone size are those reported in that table. This sample holds approximately 150,000 clones; roughly 80% were observed only once. Of the sample, roughly 4.9% is held by the ten largest clones.

This record belongs to a study of blood T cell repertoires in COVID-19 (dated by TCRdb to 2018 to 2020). About the investigation overall: Samples from collaborators originated in the United States, Italy and Spain and spanned both the acute and convalescent phases of COVID-19. The material from the prospective study consisted of cDNA or gDNA derived from T cells, B-cell-depleted T cells, or PBMCs. Subjects who had been exposed to COVID-19, were actively infected with it, or had recovered from it provided the deeply sampled blood TCRbeta repertoires that made up the dataset. The repertoires were released in a freely available public database meant as a resource for research on the immune response to SARS-CoV-2. The samples were drawn from two sources: the first 160 participants of the ongoing ImmuneRACE study, and 1,000 to 1,500 subjects contributed by 6 global collaborators. Nearly every sample came with metadata listing a de-identified subject ID, COVID-19 status, age in years and sex. Where available, HLA class I and class II types were obtained from metadata supplied by the sample provider rather than from assay-based typing.

The collaborating institutions used their own protocols to collect whole blood in K2EDTA tubes. Collaborator samples were shipped for TCRbeta analysis as frozen whole blood, isolated PBMCs, or DNA extracted from either sample type. Overall study outcomes, separate from this receptor: The amount of clinical and demographic metadata varied by source and participant and was provided uncurated.

Trimming leaves V shorter by 0 bases and J shorter by 5 bases, with the junction holding 1 base beyond the gene matches. CDR1 and CDR2, looked up from the germline V gene (reference sequence), are LGHDT and YNNKEL. The CDR3 spans 15 residues, from the cysteine through the phenylalanine. This entry keeps only the CDR3 DNA: 45 bases, framed from base 1. Sequenced input: peripheral blood. The rearrangement combines TRBV3-1 (or the pseudogene TRBV3-2) with TRBJ2-3; TRBD2 matches 11 bases in the middle. The TCR comes from a human donor in a cohort sampled during active COVID-19. Here is the DNA: TGTGCCAGCAGCCAAGATGGACTAGCGGGAGATACGCAGTATTTT. Its translation reads: CASSQDGLAGDTQYF.